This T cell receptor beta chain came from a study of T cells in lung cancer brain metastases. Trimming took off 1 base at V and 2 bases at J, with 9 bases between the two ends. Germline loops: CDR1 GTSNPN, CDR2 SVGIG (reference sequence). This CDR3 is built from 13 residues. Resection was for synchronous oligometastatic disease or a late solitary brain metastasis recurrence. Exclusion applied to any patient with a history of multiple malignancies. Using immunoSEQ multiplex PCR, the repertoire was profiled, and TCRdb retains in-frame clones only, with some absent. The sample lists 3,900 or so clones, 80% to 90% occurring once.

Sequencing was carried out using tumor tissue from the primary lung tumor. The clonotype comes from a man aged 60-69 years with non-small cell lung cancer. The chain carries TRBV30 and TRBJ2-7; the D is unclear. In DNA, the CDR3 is TGTGCCTGGAGTGCGGCCTCCCCCTACGAGCAGTACTTC. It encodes CAWSAASPYEQYF.